The 13 T cell receptor beta chains below all came from one sample that was sequenced in a study of T-cell reconstitution after alpha-beta-depleted transplantation in children. It was with unique molecular identifiers that the TCRbeta library was prepared. Each CDR3 protein is one row after TCRdb ran MiXCR on the PCR reads. The sample lists a few hundred thousand distinct CDR3 sequences; 13% were seen once. The specimen was PBMCs, mostly from graft donor cells, collected 360 days after TCRalphabeta/CD19-depleted stem cell transplant. These receptor sequences come from a male patient younger than 18 who had a stem cell transplant for acute myeloid leukemia, so the T cells may come from the graft donor.

This clonotype appeared a few times. The V call is TRBV19, the J call TRBJ2-7, with a tentative D call TRBD1 (5 bases). Germline V gene lookup returns CDR1 LNHDA and CDR2 SQIVND (reference sequence). The CDR3 runs 14 residues. Trimming removed 1 base from V and 3 bases from J, with 10 bases in between. The CDR3 reads CASSIGAGNYEQYF. The DNA of the CDR3 is TGTGCCAGTAGTATAGGAGCAGGGAACTACGAGCAGTACTTC.

This clonotype was seen a handful of times. This chain uses TRBV29-1 with TRBJ2-7, with D hard to call. CDR1 SQVTM and CDR2 ANQGSEA come from the germline V gene. V was cut by 0 bases and J by 2 bases, with 2 bases left in between. There are 11 residues in the CDR3. The CDR3 DNA follows: TGCAGCGTTGAAGATGCCTACGAGCAGTACTTC. This translates into CSVEDAYEQYF.

A few counts support this clonotype. The CDR3 DNA sequence: TGCAGCGTTGACAAGGGGACAGGGACCTACGAGCAGTACTTC. The encoded protein is CSVDKGTGTYEQYF. This chain links TRBV29-1 with TRBJ2-7; 9 nucleotides agree with TRBD1. The CDR3 sequence is 14 residues long. The trim removed 3 bases at V and 2 bases at J, leaving 5 bases unmatched. CDR1 SQVTM and CDR2 ANQGSEA come from the germline V gene.

This clonotype was seen a few times. V and J are TRBV9 and TRBJ2-7; the match to TRBD2 covers 12 bases. CDR3 length equals 16 residues. CDR1 and CDR2 from the germline V gene are SGDLS and YYNGEE. The V gene end was trimmed by 3 bases and the J gene end by 5 bases; junction bases not matched to a gene: 9. The CDR3 region has the DNA TGTGCCAGCAGCGCCCGACTAGCGGGAGATCACCACGAGCAGTACTTC. Amino acids: CASSARLAGDHHEQYF.

This clonotype was counted only a few times. The rearrangement joins TRBV4-3 to TRBJ2-1; the match to TRBD2 covers 7 bases. CDR3 length equals 16 residues. V shed 0 bases and J 6 bases; nucleotides not matched to a gene: 8. Per the germline V gene, CDR1 is LGHNA and CDR2 is YSLEER. Written as DNA, the CDR3 is TGCGCCAGCAGCCAAGATTGGCGGGGGATACCCAATGAGCAGTTCTTC. Translated, it gives CASSQDWRGIPNEQFF.

The V and J genes are TRBV20-1 and TRBJ2-1, with a possible D match to TRBD2 (5 bases). Looked up from germline, CDR1 is DFQATT and CDR2 is SNEGSKA (reference sequence). V was pared by 3 bases and J by 9 bases, with 21 bases between. This CDR3 contains 15 residues. The CDR3 region has the DNA TGCAGTGCTAGTACTAGACCTCCTCTGGCTTTTGAGCAGTTCTTC. This codes for CSASTRPPLAFEQFF.

The chain carries TRBV5-1 and TRBJ2-6; possible D gene TRBD1, 6 bases. Germline loops: CDR1 SGHRS, CDR2 YFSETQ. The V gene lost 4 bases and the J gene lost 0 bases, with 14 bases spanning the gap. The CDR3 totals 17 residues. The CDR3 DNA follows: TGCGCCAGCAGCCCAGGGGTTAGCCACTCTGGGGCCAACGTCCTGACTTTC. It yields the protein CASSPGVSHSGANVLTF.

There are a few counts of this clonotype. The chain links TRBV15 to TRBJ2-2; 7 bases are shared with TRBD1. V was clipped by 4 bases and J by 1 base; unmatched bases: 9. The CDR3 has 17 amino acids. Germline V gene data show CDR1 as LNHNV and CDR2 as YYDKDF (reference sequence). For the CDR3, the DNA is TGTGCCACCAGCAACCTCGACAGGGTCGGGAACACCGGGGAGCTGTTTTTT. It encodes CATSNLDRVGNTGELFF.

This sequence joins TRBV28 and TRBJ1-6; D gene unclear. Trimming stripped 7 bases from V and 6 bases from J, with 10 bases between. Germline CDR1 is MDHEN and CDR2 is SYDVKM. CDR3 length: 13 residues. The CDR3: CASIRDFNSPLHF. DNA of the CDR3: TGTGCCAGCATCAGAGACTTTAATTCACCCCTCCACTTT.

This clonotype has a count of ten or more. The chain links TRBV6-2 or TRBV6-3 to TRBJ2-2, with D unresolved. The CDR3 extends over 13 amino acids. With 6 bases removed from V and 1 base from J, the gap between germline ends came to 6 bases. From germline, CDR1 is MNHEY and CDR2 SVGEGT. The CDR3 DNA is TGTGCCAGCAGCCGTCGGAACACCGGGGAGCTGTTTTTT. Translated: CASSRRNTGELFF.

CDR3 bases: TGCAGTCCAACGAACACCGGGGAGCTGTTTTTT. Its translation is CSPTNTGELFF. This chain uses TRBV20-1 with TRBJ2-2; D remains ambiguous. CDR1 DFQATT and CDR2 SNEGSKA come from the germline V gene (reference sequence). Trimming took 8 bases from V and 0 from J, leaving 4 bases between them. The CDR3 runs to 11 residues.

This clonotype was counted between two and nine times. The chain is built from TRBV3-1 and TRBJ1-4; D might be TRBD1 (5 bases). Trimming cost V 0 bases and J 8 bases, with 10 bases left between them. CDR3 length: 14 residues. Germline CDR1 LGHDT, CDR2 YNNKEL (reference sequence). The CDR3 coding sequence is TGTGCCAGCAGCCAAGAAGGGTCAGGGGAAAAACTGTTTTTT. Its translation is CASSQEGSGEKLFF.

This chain joins TRBV10-3 and TRBJ2-2; 7 nucleotides line up with TRBD1. The V segment lost 10 bases and the J segment 6 bases; nucleotides outside the gene matches: 11. This CDR3 comprises 14 residues. CDR1 ENHRY and CDR2 SYGVKD come from the germline V gene. In DNA form, the CDR3 reads TGTGCCACCAAGGGGGCCCCAGGGGCCGGGGAGCTGTTTTTT. Amino acids: CATKGAPGAGELFF.